This T cell receptor beta chain was sequenced for a study of CDR3 diversity in severe acne. V was pared by 6 bases and J by 10 bases, with 33 bases between. This CDR3 comprises 17 residues. CDR1 is DFQATT and CDR2 is SNEGSKA in the germline V gene (reference sequence). One entry per CDR3 protein results from TCRdb running MiXCR on the PCR reads. The profile covers about 97,000 distinct CDR3 sequences, with roughly half appearing a single time and around 12% taken by the ten largest. Sequences were obtained from blood. The TCR originated in a male donor with acne. The rearrangement uses TRBV20-1 and TRBJ1-2; weak D call: TRBD1 (5 bases). CDR3: CSAKGLAGAGGELSYTF. The CDR3 DNA follows: TGCAGTGCCAAGGGACTAGCGGGAGCGGGCGGGGAGCTGTCCTACACCTTC.